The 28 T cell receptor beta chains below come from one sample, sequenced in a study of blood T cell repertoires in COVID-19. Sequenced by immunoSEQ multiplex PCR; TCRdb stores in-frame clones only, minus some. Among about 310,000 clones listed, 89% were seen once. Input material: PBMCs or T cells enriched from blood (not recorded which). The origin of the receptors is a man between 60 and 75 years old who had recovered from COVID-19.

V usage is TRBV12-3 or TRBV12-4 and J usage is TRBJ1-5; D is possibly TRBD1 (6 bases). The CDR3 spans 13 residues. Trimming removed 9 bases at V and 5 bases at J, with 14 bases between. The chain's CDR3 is CASRREGDQPQHF. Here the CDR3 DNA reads TGTGCCAGTCGAAGGGAGGGGGATCAGCCCCAGCATTTT.

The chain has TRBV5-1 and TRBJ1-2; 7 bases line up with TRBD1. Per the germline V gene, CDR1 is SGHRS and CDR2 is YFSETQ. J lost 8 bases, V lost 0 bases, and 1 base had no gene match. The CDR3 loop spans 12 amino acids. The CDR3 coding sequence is TGCGCCAGCAGCTTGGCGGGACAGGGCTACACCTTC. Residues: CASSLAGQGYTF.

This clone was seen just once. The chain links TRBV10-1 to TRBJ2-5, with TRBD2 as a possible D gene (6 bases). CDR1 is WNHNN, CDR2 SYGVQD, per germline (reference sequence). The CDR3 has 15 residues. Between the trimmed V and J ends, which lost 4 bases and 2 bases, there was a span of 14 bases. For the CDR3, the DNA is TGCGCCAGCAGTGGAACCGGGACTTCTCAAGAGACCCAGTACTTC. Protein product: CASSGTGTSQETQYF.

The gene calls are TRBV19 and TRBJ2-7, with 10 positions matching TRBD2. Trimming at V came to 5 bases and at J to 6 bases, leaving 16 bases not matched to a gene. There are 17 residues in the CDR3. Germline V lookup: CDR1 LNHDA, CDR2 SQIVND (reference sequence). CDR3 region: CASSHGLAGVGRREQYF. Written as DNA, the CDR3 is TGTGCCAGTAGTCACGGTCTAGCGGGAGTGGGTCGGCGCGAGCAGTACTTC. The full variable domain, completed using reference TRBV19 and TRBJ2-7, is DGGITQSPKYLFRKEGQNVTLSCEQNLNHDAMYWYRQDPGQGLRLIYYSQIVNDFQKGDIAEGYSVSREKKESFPLTVTSAQKNPTAFYLCASSHGLAGVGRREQYFGPGTRLTVT.

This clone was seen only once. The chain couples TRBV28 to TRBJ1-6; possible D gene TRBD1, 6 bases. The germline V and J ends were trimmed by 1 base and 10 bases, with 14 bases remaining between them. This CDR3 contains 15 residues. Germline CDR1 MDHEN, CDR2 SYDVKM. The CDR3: CASSLFPGVTSPLHF. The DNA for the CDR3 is TGTGCCAGCAGTTTATTTCCAGGGGTCACCTCACCCCTCCACTTT. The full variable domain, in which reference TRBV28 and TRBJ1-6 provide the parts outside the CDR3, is DVKVTQSSRYLVKRTGEKVFLECVQDMDHENMFWYRQDPGLGLRLIYFSYDVKMKEKGDIPEGYSVSREKKERFSLILESASTNQTSMYLCASSLFPGVTSPLHFGNGTRLTVT.

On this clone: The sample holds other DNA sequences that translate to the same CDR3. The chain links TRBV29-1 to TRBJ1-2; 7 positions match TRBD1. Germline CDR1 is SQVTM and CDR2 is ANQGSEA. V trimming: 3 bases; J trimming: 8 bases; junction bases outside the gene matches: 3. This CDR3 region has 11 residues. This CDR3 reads CSVERGRGYTF. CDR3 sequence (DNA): TGCAGCGTTGAGAGGGGGCGGGGCTACACCTTC. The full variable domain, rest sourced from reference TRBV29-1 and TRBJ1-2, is SAVISQKPSRDICQRGTSLTIQCQVDSQVTMMFWYRQQPGQSLTLIATANQGSEATYESGFVIDKFPISRPNLTFSTLTVSNMSPEDSSIYLCSVERGRGYTFGSGTRLTVV.

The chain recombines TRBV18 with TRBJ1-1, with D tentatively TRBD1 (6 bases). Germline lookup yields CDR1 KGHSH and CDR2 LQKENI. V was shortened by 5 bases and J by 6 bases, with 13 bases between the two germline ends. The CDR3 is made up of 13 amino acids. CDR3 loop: CASSFRQEAEAFF. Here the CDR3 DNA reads TGTGCCAGCTCATTCAGACAGGAGGCTGAAGCTTTCTTT.

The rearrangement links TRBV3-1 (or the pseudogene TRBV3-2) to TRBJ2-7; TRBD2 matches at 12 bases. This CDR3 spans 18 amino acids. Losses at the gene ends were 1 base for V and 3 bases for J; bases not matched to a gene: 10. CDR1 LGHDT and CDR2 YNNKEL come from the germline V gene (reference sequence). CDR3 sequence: CASSQAGLAGGPRYEQYF. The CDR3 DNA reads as TGTGCCAGCAGCCAAGCAGGTCTAGCGGGAGGGCCGCGCTACGAGCAGTACTTC.

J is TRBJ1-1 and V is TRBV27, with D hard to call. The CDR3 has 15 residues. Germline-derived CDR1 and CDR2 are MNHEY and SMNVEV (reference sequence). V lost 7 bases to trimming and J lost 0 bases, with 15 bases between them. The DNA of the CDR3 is TGTGCCAGCAAAACCCAAAGCCGCATGAACACTGAAGCTTTCTTT. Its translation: CASKTQSRMNTEAFF.

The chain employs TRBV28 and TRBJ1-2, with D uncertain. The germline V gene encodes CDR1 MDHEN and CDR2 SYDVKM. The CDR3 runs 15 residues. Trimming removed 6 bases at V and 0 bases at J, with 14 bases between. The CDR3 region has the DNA TGTGCCAGCAGGCCCGAGGCCAGCTCTAACTATGGCTACACCTTC. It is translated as CASRPEASSNYGYTF.

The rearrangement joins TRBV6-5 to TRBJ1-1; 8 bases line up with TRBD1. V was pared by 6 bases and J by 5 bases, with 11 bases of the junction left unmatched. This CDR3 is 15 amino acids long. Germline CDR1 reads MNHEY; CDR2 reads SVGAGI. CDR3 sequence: CASRLQGAGRTEAFF. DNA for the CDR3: TGTGCCAGCAGGCTCCAGGGGGCTGGGAGGACTGAAGCTTTCTTT.

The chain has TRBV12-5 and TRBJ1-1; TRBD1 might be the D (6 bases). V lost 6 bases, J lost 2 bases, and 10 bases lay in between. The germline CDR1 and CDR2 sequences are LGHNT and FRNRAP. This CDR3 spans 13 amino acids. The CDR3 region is CASGSDSNTEAFF. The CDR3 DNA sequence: TGTGCTAGTGGCTCGGACAGTAACACTGAAGCTTTCTTT.

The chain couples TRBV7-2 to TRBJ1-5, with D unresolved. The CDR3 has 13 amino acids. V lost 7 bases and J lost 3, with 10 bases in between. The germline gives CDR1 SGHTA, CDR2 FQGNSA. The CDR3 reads CASNRGPNQPQHF. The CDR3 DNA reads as TGTGCCAGCAATAGAGGGCCCAATCAGCCCCAGCATTTT.

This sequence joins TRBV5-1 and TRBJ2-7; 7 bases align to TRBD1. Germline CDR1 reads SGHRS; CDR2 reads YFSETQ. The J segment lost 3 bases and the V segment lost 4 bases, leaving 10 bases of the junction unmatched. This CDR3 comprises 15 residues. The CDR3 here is CASSRDRESVYEQYF. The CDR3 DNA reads TGCGCCAGCAGCAGAGACAGGGAGTCGGTCTACGAGCAGTACTTC.

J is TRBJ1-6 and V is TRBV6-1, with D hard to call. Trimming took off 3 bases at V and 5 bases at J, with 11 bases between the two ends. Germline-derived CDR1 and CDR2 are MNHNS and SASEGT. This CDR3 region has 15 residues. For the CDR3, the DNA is TGTGCCAGCAGTGAGAACAGAGTTAATAATTCACCCCTCCACTTT. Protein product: CASSENRVNNSPLHF.

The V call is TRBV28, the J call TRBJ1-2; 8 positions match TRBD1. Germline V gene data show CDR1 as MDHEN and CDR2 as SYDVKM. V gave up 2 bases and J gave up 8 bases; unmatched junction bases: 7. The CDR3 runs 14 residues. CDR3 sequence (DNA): TGTGCCAGCAGTTTACCGGACAGGGCTCGAGGCTACACCTTC. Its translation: CASSLPDRARGYTF.

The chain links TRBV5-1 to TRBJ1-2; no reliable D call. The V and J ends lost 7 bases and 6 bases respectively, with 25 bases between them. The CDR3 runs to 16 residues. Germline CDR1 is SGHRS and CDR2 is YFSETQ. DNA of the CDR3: TGCGCCAGCCACCTCACGGCAGGCGAGGGTGTCAATGGCTACACCTTC. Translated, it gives CASHLTAGEGVNGYTF.

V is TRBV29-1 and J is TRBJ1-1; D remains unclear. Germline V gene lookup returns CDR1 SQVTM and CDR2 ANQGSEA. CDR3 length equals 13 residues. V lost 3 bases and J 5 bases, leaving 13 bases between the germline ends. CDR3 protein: CSVEEGVRTEAFF. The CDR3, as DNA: TGCAGCGTTGAGGAGGGAGTGAGAACTGAAGCTTTCTTT. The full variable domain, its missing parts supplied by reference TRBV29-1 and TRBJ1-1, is SAVISQKPSRDICQRGTSLTIQCQVDSQVTMMFWYRQQPGQSLTLIATANQGSEATYESGFVIDKFPISRPNLTFSTLTVSNMSPEDSSIYLCSVEEGVRTEAFFGQGTRLTVV.

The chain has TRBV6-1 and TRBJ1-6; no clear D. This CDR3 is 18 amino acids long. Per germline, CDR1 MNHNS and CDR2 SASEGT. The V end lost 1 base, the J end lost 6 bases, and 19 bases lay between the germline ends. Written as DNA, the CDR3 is TGTGCCAGCAGTGAAGGGCAGCAGATGAATGTAGCTAATTCACCCCTCCACTTT. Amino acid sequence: CASSEGQQMNVANSPLHF.

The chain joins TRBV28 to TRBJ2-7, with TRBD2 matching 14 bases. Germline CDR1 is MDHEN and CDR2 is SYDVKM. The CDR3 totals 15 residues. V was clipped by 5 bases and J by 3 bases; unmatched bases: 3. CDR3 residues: CASSRGTSGSYEQYF. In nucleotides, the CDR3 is TGTGCCAGCAGTAGGGGGACTAGCGGGAGCTACGAGCAGTACTTC.

The CDR3 sequence: CASRTNGTGPLGGYTF. CDR3 in DNA: TGCGCCAGCAGGACTAACGGGACAGGGCCCTTGGGGGGCTACACCTTC. J is TRBJ1-2 and V is TRBV23-1; 9 nucleotides align to TRBD1. TRBV23-1 is an ORF; its function is uncertain. The CDR3 has 16 residues. The trim removed 6 bases at V and 8 bases at J, leaving 16 bases unmatched.

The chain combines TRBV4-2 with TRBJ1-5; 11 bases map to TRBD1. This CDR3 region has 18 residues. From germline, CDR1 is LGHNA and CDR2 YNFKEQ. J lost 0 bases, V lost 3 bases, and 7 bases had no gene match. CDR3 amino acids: CASSQEDRGQYSNQPQHF. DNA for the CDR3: TGTGCCAGCAGCCAGGAGGACAGGGGGCAATATAGCAATCAGCCCCAGCATTTT.

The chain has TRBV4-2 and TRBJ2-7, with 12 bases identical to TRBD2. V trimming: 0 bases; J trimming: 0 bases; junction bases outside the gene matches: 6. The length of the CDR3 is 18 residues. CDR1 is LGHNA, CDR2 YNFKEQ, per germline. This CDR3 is CASSQDLRTSGNSYEQYF. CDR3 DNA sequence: TGTGCCAGCAGCCAAGATCTGAGGACTAGCGGGAACTCCTACGAGCAGTACTTC.

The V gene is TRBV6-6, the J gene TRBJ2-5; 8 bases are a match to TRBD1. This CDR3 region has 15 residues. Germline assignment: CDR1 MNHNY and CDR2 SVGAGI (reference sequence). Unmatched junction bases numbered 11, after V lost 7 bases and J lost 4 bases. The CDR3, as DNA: TGTGCCAGCAAGATAACAGGGGGACGGGGAGAGACCCAGTACTTC. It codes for CASKITGGRGETQYF.

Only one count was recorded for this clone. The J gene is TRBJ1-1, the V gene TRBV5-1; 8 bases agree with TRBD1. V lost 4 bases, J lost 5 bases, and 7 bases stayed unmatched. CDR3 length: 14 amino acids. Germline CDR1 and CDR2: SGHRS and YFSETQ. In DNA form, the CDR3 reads TGCGCCAGCAGCCCGGACAGGGAGGGTACTGAAGCTTTCTTT. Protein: CASSPDREGTEAFF.

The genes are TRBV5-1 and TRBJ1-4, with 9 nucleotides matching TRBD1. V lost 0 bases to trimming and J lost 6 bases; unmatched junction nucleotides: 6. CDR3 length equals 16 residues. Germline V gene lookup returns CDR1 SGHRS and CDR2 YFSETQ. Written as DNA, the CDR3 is TGCGCCAGCAGCTTGGCCCCGAGACAGGGGGATGAAAAACTGTTTTTT. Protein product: CASSLAPRQGDEKLFF.

For the CDR3, the DNA is TGTGCCAGCAGCTCAGGTCGGGGACAGCCCCAGCATTTT. Protein product: CASSSGRGQPQHF. This rearrangement joins TRBV7-3 to TRBJ1-5; no firm D call. The germline V gene encodes CDR1 SGHTA and CDR2 FQGTGA. The CDR3 loop spans 13 amino acids. Trimming shortened V by 4 bases and J by 7 bases, and 11 bases separated the two germline ends.

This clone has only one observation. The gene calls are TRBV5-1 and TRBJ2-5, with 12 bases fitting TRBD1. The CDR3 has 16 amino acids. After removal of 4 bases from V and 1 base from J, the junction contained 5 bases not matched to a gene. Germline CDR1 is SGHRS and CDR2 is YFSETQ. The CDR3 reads CASSPGQGAAQETQYF. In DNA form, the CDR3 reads TGCGCCAGCAGCCCGGGACAGGGGGCTGCCCAAGAGACCCAGTACTTC.